This T cell receptor beta chain was captured by sequencing in a study of T cells after yellow fever vaccination. Worth noting for this clonotype: What it binds is not known.

Germline V CDR1 and CDR2: SEHNR, FQNEAQ (reference sequence). The CDR3 runs to 16 residues. J was trimmed by 8 bases and V by 5 bases; bases with no gene match: 12. 5'RACE template switching added a universal primer site and UMIs to TCR cDNA. TCRdb reprocessed the 5' RACE reads via MiXCR and lists one record per CDR3 protein. The sample records 400,000 to 650,000 distinct CDR3 sequences, 21% being singletons. Broader study findings: Most clones from primary vaccination resurfaced after the booster (approximately 97% CD4, less than 90% CD8). There was a small share of clonotypes that showed up in both the CD4 and CD8 compartments. The bulk population could contribute abundant contaminating clonotypes to FACS-sorted repertoires.

The sequencing here drew on PBMCs, taken roughly 20 days after the first yellow fever vaccination. This chain connects TRBV7-9 to TRBJ1-6; 7 bases agree with TRBD1. This receptor was taken from a young man who received the YFV17D yellow fever vaccine. The CDR3 coding sequence is TGTGCCAGCAGCCCCGGGGAAAGGGGGCTGCATTCACCCCTCCACTTT. It encodes CASSPGERGLHSPLHF.